One and the same sample provided the 16 T cell receptor beta chains below, sequenced in a study of response to subunit inactivated influenza vaccine. Using its own MiXCR run on the RT-PCR reads, TCRdb lists one record per CDR3 protein. This repertoire shows 600,000 to 700,000 distinct CDR3 sequences, approximately 15% found once; its top ten account for around 7.6%. The material sequenced was PBMCs from blood, taken around two weeks before vaccination. The receptors originated from a middle-aged man who received an inactivated influenza vaccine.

The rearrangement joins TRBV20-1 to TRBJ2-3; tentative D call: TRBD1 (5 bases). V shed 4 bases and J shed 0 bases, with 17 bases lying between them. There are 16 residues in the CDR3. Germline CDR1 is DFQATT and CDR2 is SNEGSKA (reference sequence). CDR3 in amino acids: CSANNRRTYSTDTQYF. In DNA, the CDR3 is TGCAGTGCTAATAACAGGAGAACCTATAGCACAGATACGCAGTATTTT.

The rearrangement joins TRBV28 to TRBJ2-3; D may match TRBD1 or TRBD2 (5 bases each). The CDR3 contains 15 residues. Trimming took 2 bases from V and 4 from J, leaving 13 bases between them. Per the germline V gene, CDR1 is MDHEN and CDR2 is SYDVKM. The CDR3 protein is CASSLGGIEADTQYF. CDR3 nucleotides: TGTGCCAGCAGTTTAGGGGGAATTGAAGCAGATACGCAGTATTTT. The full variable domain, in which reference TRBV28 and TRBJ2-3 provide the parts outside the CDR3, is DVKVTQSSRYLVKRTGEKVFLECVQDMDHENMFWYRQDPGLGLRLIYFSYDVKMKEKGDIPEGYSVSREKKERFSLILESASTNQTSMYLCASSLGGIEADTQYFGPGTRLTVL.

This clonotype was counted only a few times. The rearrangement links TRBV27 to TRBJ1-1, with D tentatively TRBD1 (5 bases). In germline, CDR1 is MNHEY, CDR2 SMNVEV (reference sequence). The CDR3 is 12 amino acids. Trimming cost V 8 bases and J 8 bases, with 15 bases left between them. CDR3 loop: CASGFPRGEAFF. The CDR3 region has the DNA TGTGCCAGCGGGTTCCCGAGGGGAGAAGCTTTCTTT.

The table lists this clonotype with a few counts. The chain has TRBV29-1 and TRBJ2-7, with D perhaps TRBD1 (6 bases). Trimming removed 6 bases from V and 6 bases from J, with 15 bases in between. Germline V gene data show CDR1 as SQVTM and CDR2 as ANQGSEA. The CDR3 is 12 residues long. CDR3 sequence (DNA): TGCAGCGTAACAGGGACATCCATCGAGCAGTACTTC. Amino acids: CSVTGTSIEQYF.

This clonotype appeared a few times. The chain combines TRBV28 with TRBJ1-2; 7 bases match TRBD1. The germline gives CDR1 MDHEN, CDR2 SYDVKM. After removal of 4 bases from V and 4 bases from J, the junction contained 6 bases not matched to a gene. The CDR3 contains 14 residues. The chain's CDR3 is CASSSVGDSYGYTF. The CDR3 coding sequence is TGTGCCAGCAGTTCTGTCGGGGACAGCTATGGCTACACCTTC.

The chain joins TRBV28 to TRBJ2-3; D remains ambiguous. In germline, CDR1 is MDHEN, CDR2 SYDVKM. The CDR3 length is 15 residues. Deletions cut 8 bases from V and 2 bases from J, with 17 bases between. This chain's CDR3 is CASPRNGSPTDTQYF. Written as DNA, the CDR3 is TGTGCCAGCCCGAGAAATGGGTCACCCACAGATACGCAGTATTTT.

The rearrangement joins TRBV10-3 to TRBJ2-7, with TRBD2 matching over 9 bases. This CDR3 region has 14 residues. Looked up from germline, CDR1 is ENHRY and CDR2 is SYGVKD. Germline trimming cut 4 bases from V and 4 bases from J; bases unmatched to any gene: 5. The CDR3 sequence is CAISVSGSRYEQYF. CDR3 DNA sequence: TGTGCCATCAGTGTTAGCGGGAGCAGGTACGAGCAGTACTTC.

This clonotype was picked up a small number of times. The CDR3 sequence is CASSLALAERGYTF. CDR3 nucleotide sequence: TGTGCCAGCAGCTTAGCGTTGGCGGAGCGAGGCTACACCTTC. This rearrangement joins TRBV7-8 to TRBJ1-2; the D is unclear. The CDR3 contains 14 residues. V shed 0 bases and J shed 8 bases, with 13 bases lying between them. Germline V gene lookup returns CDR1 SGHVS and CDR2 FQNEAQ.

This clonotype was recorded many times. The chain employs TRBV10-3 and TRBJ1-2; D may be TRBD1 (5 bases). Trimming left V 6 bases short and J 6 bases short, with 17 bases between. CDR3 length: 14 residues. Per germline, CDR1 ENHRY and CDR2 SYGVKD. CDR3 nucleotide sequence: TGTGCCATCAGCAGGGCCAGTACCGGCAATGGCTACACCTTC. This sequence encodes CAISRASTGNGYTF.

This chain connects TRBV14 to TRBJ2-7, with 7 bases identical to TRBD1. The CDR3 is made up of 15 amino acids. Per germline, CDR1 SGHDN and CDR2 FVKESK. Trimming removed 1 base from V and 5 bases from J; junction bases left unmatched: 8. The CDR3 DNA follows: TGTGCCAGCAGCCAAGGAGGGGGCCTTTCCCACGAGCAGTACTTC. Encoded protein: CASSQGGGLSHEQYF.

V usage is TRBV2 and J usage is TRBJ2-1; D is perhaps TRBD1 or TRBD2 (5 bases each). With 5 bases removed from V and 10 bases from J, the gap between germline ends came to 6 bases. The CDR3 sequence is 10 residues long. The germline V gene encodes CDR1 SNHLY and CDR2 FYNNEI. Here the CDR3 DNA reads TGTGCCAGCAGTTGGGGGGAGCAGTTCTTC. It translates to CASSWGEQFF.

V is TRBV18 and J is TRBJ2-7; 7 nucleotides match TRBD2. CDR1 and CDR2 from the germline V gene are KGHSH and LQKENI. The CDR3 spans 15 residues. J lost 4 bases, V lost 3 bases, and 9 bases had no gene match. For the CDR3, the DNA is TGTGCCAGCTCACCCGAAGCGGGAAAAGGGTACGAGCAGTACTTC. It is translated as CASSPEAGKGYEQYF. Full variable domain (rest looked up from reference TRBV18 and TRBJ2-7): NAGVMQNPRHLVRRRGQEARLRCSPMKGHSHVYWYRQLPEEGLKFMVYLQKENIIDESGMPKERFSAEFPKEGPSILRIQQVVRGDSAAYFCASSPEAGKGYEQYFGPGTRLTVT.

This chain uses TRBV6-1 with TRBJ2-1, with 7 nucleotides matching TRBD1. Trimming at V came to 5 bases and at J to 2 bases, leaving 6 bases not matched to a gene. The CDR3 loop spans 15 amino acids. CDR1 and CDR2 from the germline V gene are MNHNS and SASEGT. CDR3 in amino acids: CASSRGQRPYNEQFF. CDR3 coding DNA: TGTGCCAGCAGTCGGGGACAGCGACCCTACAATGAGCAGTTCTTC.

V gene TRBV27 combines with J gene TRBJ2-2; D unclear. V was clipped by 2 bases and J by 1 base, with 8 bases between them. The CDR3 loop spans 15 amino acids. CDR1 is MNHEY, CDR2 SMNVEV, per germline (reference sequence). The chain's CDR3 is CASSLRLMNTGELFF. CDR3 DNA sequence: TGTGCCAGCAGTTTACGACTGATGAACACCGGGGAGCTGTTTTTT.

V is TRBV20-1 and J is TRBJ2-1; weak D call: TRBD1 (6 bases). The V end was cut by 2 bases, the J end by 4 bases, with 12 bases between. The CDR3 spans 14 residues. Per the germline V gene, CDR1 is DFQATT and CDR2 is SNEGSKA (reference sequence). This chain's CDR3 is CSARRDTSYNEQFF. In DNA, the CDR3 is TGCAGTGCTAGAAGGGACACCTCATACAATGAGCAGTTCTTC.

In its sample, this clonotype was seen a few times. V is TRBV6-1 and J is TRBJ2-5; no clear D. The CDR3 has 15 amino acids. Germline CDR1 is MNHNS and CDR2 is SASEGT. V lost 6 bases to trimming and J lost 4 bases, with 18 bases between them. The CDR3 nucleotides are TGTGCCAGCAGCAACCAAAGAGGATTGAGAGAGACCCAGTACTTC. Translating it yields CASSNQRGLRETQYF.